The rows below give T cell receptor beta chains drawn from one sample of a study of cytomegalovirus exposure and HLA in healthy donors. Using immunoSEQ multiplex PCR, the repertoire was profiled, and TCRdb retains in-frame clones only, with some absent. The sample includes 150,000 to 200,000 clones. Sequencing was done on a sample of PBMCs. The receptor set was obtained from a woman between 55 and 75 years old in good health and CMV-seronegative. Both conserved end residues are part of each CDR3. Fields, in order: V gene, J gene, D gene, CDR3 DNA, CDR3 protein. The D gene is left open where the match is weak.

v_call: TRBV10-1; j_call: TRBJ2-5; d_call: NA; cdr3_nt: TGCGCCAGCAGCCGGGACTCCCAAGAGACCCAGTACTTC; cdr3_aa: CASSRDSQETQYF
v_call: TRBV4-2; j_call: TRBJ2-1; d_call: TRBD2; cdr3_nt: TGTGCCAGCAGCCAGGGGACTAGCGGGAGACGAGCGGAAGCCTTCTTC; cdr3_aa: CASSQGTSGRRAEAFF
v_call: TRBV4-1; j_call: TRBJ2-7; d_call: NA; cdr3_nt: TGCGCCAGCAGCCAAACCGGGACACTAGTCTACGAGCAGTACTTC; cdr3_aa: CASSQTGTLVYEQYF
v_call: TRBV19; j_call: TRBJ1-2; d_call: NA; cdr3_nt: TGTGCCAGTAGTGGTTCGGGTTTGGGGGGGGCCACCTATGGCTACACCTTC; cdr3_aa: CASSGSGLGGATYGYTF
v_call: TRBV7-9; j_call: TRBJ2-1; d_call: NA; cdr3_nt: TGTGCCAGCAGCTTGGGGGGATCGGAGTTCTTC; cdr3_aa: CASSLGGSEFF
v_call: TRBV7-2; j_call: TRBJ1-2; d_call: NA; cdr3_nt: TGTGCCAGCAGCTTCCGGGTAGACAGCTTCTATGGCTACACCTTC; cdr3_aa: CASSFRVDSFYGYTF
v_call: TRBV5-1; j_call: TRBJ2-5; d_call: TRBD1; cdr3_nt: TGCGCCAGCAGCTTGGTTTTTGCGGACAGGTACCAAGAGACCCAGTACTTC; cdr3_aa: CASSLVFADRYQETQYF
v_call: TRBV6-5; j_call: TRBJ2-1; d_call: TRBD2; cdr3_nt: TGTGCCAGCAGTTCGGGACTAGCGGACAATGAGCAGTTCTTC; cdr3_aa: CASSSGLADNEQFF
v_call: TRBV15; j_call: TRBJ2-4; d_call: TRBD2; cdr3_nt: TGTGCCACCAGCATATGGCTAGCGGGGGATAACATTCAGTACTTC; cdr3_aa: CATSIWLAGDNIQYF
v_call: TRBV5-1; j_call: TRBJ2-2; d_call: NA; cdr3_nt: TGCGCCAGCACCTTTACGGGGTTGACCGGGGAGCTGTTTTTT; cdr3_aa: CASTFTGLTGELFF
v_call: TRBV2; j_call: TRBJ1-4; d_call: TRBD1; cdr3_nt: TGTGCCAGCCAAGACAGGGGAAAGATTGAAAAACTGTTTTTT; cdr3_aa: CASQDRGKIEKLFF
v_call: TRBV5-1; j_call: TRBJ2-1; d_call: TRBD1; cdr3_nt: TGCGCCAGCAGCTTTACTAGGACAGGGAGATCCTACAATGAGCAGTTCTTC; cdr3_aa: CASSFTRTGRSYNEQFF
v_call: TRBV18; j_call: TRBJ1-2; d_call: TRBD1; cdr3_nt: TGTGCCAGCTCACCGGTTTGGGGACAGGGCAGCGGCTACACCTTC; cdr3_aa: CASSPVWGQGSGYTF
v_call: TRBV5-1; j_call: TRBJ2-5; d_call: TRBD1; cdr3_nt: TGCGCCAGCAGCTCGGGACAGGTTGTTGAGACCCAGTACTTC; cdr3_aa: CASSSGQVVETQYF
v_call: TRBV4-1; j_call: TRBJ2-1; d_call: TRBD2; cdr3_nt: TGCGCCAGCAGCCAGACGGGACTAGCGGGAGCTGAGCAGTTCTTC; cdr3_aa: CASSQTGLAGAEQFF
v_call: TRBV19; j_call: TRBJ1-5; d_call: NA; cdr3_nt: TGTGCCAGTAGTATAGCAGGGGTGGCCAATCAGCCCCAGCATTTT; cdr3_aa: CASSIAGVANQPQHF
v_call: TRBV19; j_call: TRBJ1-3; d_call: NA; cdr3_nt: TGTGCCAGTAGTATTTTAGGGGACTTCTCTGGAAACACCATATATTTT; cdr3_aa: CASSILGDFSGNTIYF
v_call: TRBV15; j_call: TRBJ1-5; d_call: NA; cdr3_nt: TGTGCCACATCTAGGGGGGGGAGCAATCAGCCCCAGCATTTT; cdr3_aa: CATSRGGSNQPQHF
v_call: TRBV12-5; j_call: TRBJ2-5; d_call: TRBD1; cdr3_nt: TGTGCTAGTGGTCCCGGGACAGCTCAAGAGACCCAGTACTTC; cdr3_aa: CASGPGTAQETQYF
v_call: TRBV13; j_call: TRBJ1-2; d_call: TRBD1; cdr3_nt: TGTGCCAGCAGCCCAGACAGGGTAACTAACTATGGCTACACCTTC; cdr3_aa: CASSPDRVTNYGYTF
v_call: TRBV6-5; j_call: TRBJ2-5; d_call: NA; cdr3_nt: TGTGCCAGCCGGACTGCGGGGAAAGAGACCCAGTACTTC; cdr3_aa: CASRTAGKETQYF
v_call: TRBV2; j_call: TRBJ1-3; d_call: TRBD1; cdr3_nt: TGTGCCAGCAGTGAAGAGGGGACAGGGAGAGGTTCCATATATTTT; cdr3_aa: CASSEEGTGRGSIYF
v_call: TRBV5-6; j_call: TRBJ1-2; d_call: NA; cdr3_nt: TGTGCCAGCAGCCTCGACACTGGCTACACCTTC; cdr3_aa: CASSLDTGYTF
v_call: TRBV10-3; j_call: TRBJ1-1; d_call: NA; cdr3_nt: TGTGCCATCAAAAATAGACCTGAGGGCACTGAAGCTTTCTTT; cdr3_aa: CAIKNRPEGTEAFF
v_call: TRBV2; j_call: TRBJ1-1; d_call: NA; cdr3_nt: TGTGCCAGCAGCTCCAGTGGGGGGAGCACTGAAGCTTTCTTT; cdr3_aa: CASSSSGGSTEAFF
v_call: TRBV7-2; j_call: TRBJ2-7; d_call: NA; cdr3_nt: TGTGCCAGCAGCTTAGCCGTCGCGTATCAGGAGGGGGCCCACGAGCAGTACTTC; cdr3_aa: CASSLAVAYQEGAHEQYF
v_call: TRBV2; j_call: TRBJ2-3; d_call: NA; cdr3_nt: TGTGCCAGCAGGGCGGCAGGGGTCAGCACAGATACGCAGTATTTT; cdr3_aa: CASRAAGVSTDTQYF
v_call: TRBV5-1; j_call: TRBJ2-3; d_call: TRBD2; cdr3_nt: TGCGCCAGCAGCTTGCAAAAAGGGGTAGCGGGGTTTGCAGATACGCAGTATTTT; cdr3_aa: CASSLQKGVAGFADTQYF
v_call: TRBV11-2; j_call: TRBJ2-1; d_call: NA; cdr3_nt: TGTGCCAGCAGCGGGGGGCTAGCGGAGTACAATGAGCAGTTCTTC; cdr3_aa: CASSGGLAEYNEQFF
v_call: TRBV2; j_call: TRBJ1-2; d_call: NA; cdr3_nt: TGTGCCACTATATCGTCCCCAGGGACAACTAACTATGGCTACACCTTC; cdr3_aa: CATISSPGTTNYGYTF
v_call: TRBV7-8; j_call: TRBJ2-7; d_call: NA; cdr3_nt: TGTGCCAGCAGCACGGAACAGATTACCTACGAGCAGTACTTC; cdr3_aa: CASSTEQITYEQYF
v_call: TRBV5-1; j_call: TRBJ1-1; d_call: NA; cdr3_nt: TGCGCCAGCAGCTCAGGGGAGGGCACTGAAGCTTTCTTT; cdr3_aa: CASSSGEGTEAFF
v_call: TRBV29-1; j_call: TRBJ1-2; d_call: TRBD1; cdr3_nt: TGCAGCGTATCCAGGACAGGGACCTATGGCTACACCTTC; cdr3_aa: CSVSRTGTYGYTF
v_call: TRBV25-1; j_call: TRBJ2-3; d_call: TRBD2; cdr3_nt: TGTGCCAGCAGTTCCTTCCCTGGCGGGAGTGCTACAGATACGCAGTATTTT; cdr3_aa: CASSSFPGGSATDTQYF
v_call: TRBV2; j_call: TRBJ1-6; d_call: TRBD1; cdr3_nt: TGTGCCAGCAGGCTAGGGGGCGTTGATTCACCCCTCCACTTT; cdr3_aa: CASRLGGVDSPLHF
v_call: TRBV5-1; j_call: TRBJ2-4; d_call: NA; cdr3_nt: TGCGCCAGCAGCTTAGGGGGATCCAAAAACATTCAGTACTTC; cdr3_aa: CASSLGGSKNIQYF
v_call: TRBV6-1; j_call: TRBJ1-5; d_call: NA; cdr3_nt: TGTGCCAGCAGCGGACGGAAAGAGGGGCCCCAGCATTTT; cdr3_aa: CASSGRKEGPQHF